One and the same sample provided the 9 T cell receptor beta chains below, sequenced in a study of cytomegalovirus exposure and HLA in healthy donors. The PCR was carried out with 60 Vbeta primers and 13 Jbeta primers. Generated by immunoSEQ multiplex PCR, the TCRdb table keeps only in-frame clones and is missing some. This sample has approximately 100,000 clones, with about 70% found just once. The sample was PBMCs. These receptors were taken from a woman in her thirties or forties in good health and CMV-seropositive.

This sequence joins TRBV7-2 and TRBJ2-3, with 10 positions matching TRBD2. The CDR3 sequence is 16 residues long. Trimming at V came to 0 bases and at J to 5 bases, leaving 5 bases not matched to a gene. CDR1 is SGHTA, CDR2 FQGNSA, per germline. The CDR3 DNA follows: TGTGCCAGCAGCTTAGCGAGAGCGGGGGGGCGAGATACGCAGTATTTT. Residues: CASSLARAGGRDTQYF.

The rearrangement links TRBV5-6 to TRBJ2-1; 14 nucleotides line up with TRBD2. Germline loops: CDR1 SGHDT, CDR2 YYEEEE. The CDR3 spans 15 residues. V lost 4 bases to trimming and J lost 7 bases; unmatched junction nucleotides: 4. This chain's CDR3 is CASSTGTSGGNEQFF. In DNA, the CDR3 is TGTGCCAGCAGCACGGGGACTAGCGGGGGTAATGAGCAGTTCTTC.

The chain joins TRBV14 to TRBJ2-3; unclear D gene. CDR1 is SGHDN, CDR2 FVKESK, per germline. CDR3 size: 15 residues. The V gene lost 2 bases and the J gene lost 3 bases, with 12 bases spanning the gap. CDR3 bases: TGTGCCAGCAGCCAACGGTCCCCGTGGACAGATACGCAGTATTTT. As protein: CASSQRSPWTDTQYF.

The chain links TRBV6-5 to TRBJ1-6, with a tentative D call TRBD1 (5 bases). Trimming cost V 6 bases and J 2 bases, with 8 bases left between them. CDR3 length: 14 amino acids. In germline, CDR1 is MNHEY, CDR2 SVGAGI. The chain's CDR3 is CASSQTAYNSPLHF. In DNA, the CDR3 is TGTGCCAGCAGCCAGACAGCCTATAATTCACCCCTCCACTTT.

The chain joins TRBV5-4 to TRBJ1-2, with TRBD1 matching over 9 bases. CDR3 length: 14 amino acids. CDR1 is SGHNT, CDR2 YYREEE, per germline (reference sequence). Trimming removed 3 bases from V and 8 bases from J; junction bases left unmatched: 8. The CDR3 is CASSYEQGARGYTF. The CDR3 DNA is TGTGCCAGCAGCTATGAACAGGGGGCGCGAGGCTACACCTTC.

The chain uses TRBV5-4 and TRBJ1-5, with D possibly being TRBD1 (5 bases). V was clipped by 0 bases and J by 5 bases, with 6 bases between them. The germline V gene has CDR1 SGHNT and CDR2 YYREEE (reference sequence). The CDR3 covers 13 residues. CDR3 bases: TGTGCCAGCAGCTTGGGGGGGGATCAGCCCCAGCATTTT. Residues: CASSLGGDQPQHF.

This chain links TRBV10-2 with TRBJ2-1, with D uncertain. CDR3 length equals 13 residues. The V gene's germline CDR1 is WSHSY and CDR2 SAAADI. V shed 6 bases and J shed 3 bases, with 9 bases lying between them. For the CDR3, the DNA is TGCGCCAGCAGCTCACTTCGCTACAATGAGCAGTTCTTC. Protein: CASSSLRYNEQFF.

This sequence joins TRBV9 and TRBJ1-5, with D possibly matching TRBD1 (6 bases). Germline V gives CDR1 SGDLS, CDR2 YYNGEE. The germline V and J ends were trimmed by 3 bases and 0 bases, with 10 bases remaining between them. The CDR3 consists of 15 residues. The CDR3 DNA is TGTGCCAGCAGCGATCGGACAGCTAGCAATCAGCCCCAGCATTTT. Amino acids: CASSDRTASNQPQHF.

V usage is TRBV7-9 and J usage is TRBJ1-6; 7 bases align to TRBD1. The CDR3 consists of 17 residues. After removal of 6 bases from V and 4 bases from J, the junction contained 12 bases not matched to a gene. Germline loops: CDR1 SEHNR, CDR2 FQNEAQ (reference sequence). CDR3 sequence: CASRPKPGQFYNSPLHF. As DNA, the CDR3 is TGTGCCAGCAGACCGAAGCCGGGACAGTTTTATAATTCACCCCTCCACTTT.